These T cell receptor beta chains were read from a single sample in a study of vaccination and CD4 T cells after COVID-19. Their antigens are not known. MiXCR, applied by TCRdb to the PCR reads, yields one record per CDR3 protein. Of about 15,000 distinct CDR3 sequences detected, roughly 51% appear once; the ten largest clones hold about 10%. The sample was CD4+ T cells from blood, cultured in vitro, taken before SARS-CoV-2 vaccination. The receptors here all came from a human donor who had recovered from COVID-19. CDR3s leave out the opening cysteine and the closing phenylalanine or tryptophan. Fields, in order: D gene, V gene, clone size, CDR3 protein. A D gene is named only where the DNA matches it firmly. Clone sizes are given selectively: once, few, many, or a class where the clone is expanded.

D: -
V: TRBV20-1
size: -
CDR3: SADGDSGETQY

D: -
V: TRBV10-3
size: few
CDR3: AILRTPTDTQY

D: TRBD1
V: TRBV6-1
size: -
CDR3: ASSGDRWNTEAF

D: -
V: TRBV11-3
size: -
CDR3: ASSFGRGDYGYT

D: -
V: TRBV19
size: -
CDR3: ASSMGRASNQPQH

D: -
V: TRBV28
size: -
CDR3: ASSAGHQPQH

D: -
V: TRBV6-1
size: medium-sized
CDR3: SAGTSLEAF

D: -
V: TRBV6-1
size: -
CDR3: ASQLWSPLSSYEQY

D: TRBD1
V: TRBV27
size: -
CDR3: ASTQRAGGVYEQY

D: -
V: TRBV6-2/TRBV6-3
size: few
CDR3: ASSYSGYNQPQH

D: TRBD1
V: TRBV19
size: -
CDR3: ASSLTGDTEAF

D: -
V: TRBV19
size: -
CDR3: ASSIGGVNTEAF

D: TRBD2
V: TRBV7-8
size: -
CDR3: ASSHGAGVLKNIQY

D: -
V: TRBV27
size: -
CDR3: ASSSTLGPGYGYT

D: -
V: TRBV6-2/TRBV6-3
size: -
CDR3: ASSYLLAGNTIY

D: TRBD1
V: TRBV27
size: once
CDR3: ASSVFAGGRGELF

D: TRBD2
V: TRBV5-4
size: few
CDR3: ASSFGLAGGQAEQF

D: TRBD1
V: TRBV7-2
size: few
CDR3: ASSLESGTGGYEQY

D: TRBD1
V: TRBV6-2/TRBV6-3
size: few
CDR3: ASRTGGMNTEAF

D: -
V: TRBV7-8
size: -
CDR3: ASSLRGGGNQPQH

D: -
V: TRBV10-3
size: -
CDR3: AISEGHSYGYT

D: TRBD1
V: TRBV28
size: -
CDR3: ATTPGQGSDTQY

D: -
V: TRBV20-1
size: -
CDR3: SARRTNEKLF

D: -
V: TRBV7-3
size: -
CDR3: ASSIEGGTGELF

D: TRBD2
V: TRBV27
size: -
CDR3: ASSLSLLAGDYNEQF

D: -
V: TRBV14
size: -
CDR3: ASSQVIGAEQY

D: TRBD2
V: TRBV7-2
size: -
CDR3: ASSATSGTTDTQY

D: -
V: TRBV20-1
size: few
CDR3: SASSLGDSPLH

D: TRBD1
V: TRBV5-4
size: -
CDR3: ASSSRDRNEETQY

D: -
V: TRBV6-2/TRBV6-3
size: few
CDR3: ASSLNSPLH

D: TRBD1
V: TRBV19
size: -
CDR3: ASSTPGQGEAF

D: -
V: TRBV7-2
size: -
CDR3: ASSAPDRNTEAF

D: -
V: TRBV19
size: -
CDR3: ASSSQVYQPQH

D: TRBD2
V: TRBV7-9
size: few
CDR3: ASSLHSGKETQY

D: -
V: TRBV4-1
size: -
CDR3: ASSQDLGIGNTIY

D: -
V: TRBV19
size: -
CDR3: ASSMVGRETQY

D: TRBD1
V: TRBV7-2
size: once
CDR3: ASSSGTGQTQY

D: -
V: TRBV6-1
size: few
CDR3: ASRGNGPSNYGYT

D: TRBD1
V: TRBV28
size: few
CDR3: ASSRDRGLNEKLF

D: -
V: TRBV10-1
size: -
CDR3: ASSEGFGQPQH